The source of this T cell receptor (beta chain) is a study of shared clonotypes between healthy human individuals. Whole-study results and caveats: Clonotypes not shared had lower generation probabilities than those common to all four donors. Donor clonotype sharing was expected to depend on sequencing depth.

Terminally differentiated effector memory CD45RA+ cells were left out of the naive CD8 fraction, which was CD45RO-negative and positively selected for CCR7. Donors comprised only Caucasian adults living in Nashville, Tennessee. The sample holds a few counts of this clone. The antigen is unknown. At deep level, the assay was performed. This table comes from immunoSEQ multiplex PCR, and its TCRdb copy is limited to in-frame clones, with some not included. The table records around 2,000,000 clones, approximately 94% of them present only once. This CDR3 comprises 14 residues. V was clipped by 3 bases and J by 5 bases, with 13 bases between them. Per germline, CDR1 MDHEN and CDR2 SYDVKM.

Sequenced sample: naive CD8+ T cells from PBMCs. The chain joins TRBV28 to TRBJ1-1; D may be TRBD1 (6 bases). This TCR was recovered from a man younger than 35 in good health. Some clones in this sample may be carry-over from other donors' samples. The CDR3: CASSFRGWKTEAFF. The CDR3 DNA reads as TGTGCCAGCAGTTTCAGGGGTTGGAAGACTGAAGCTTTCTTT.